The 31 T cell receptor beta chains below come from one sample, sequenced in a study of cytomegalovirus exposure and HLA in healthy donors. Clones were sequenced by immunoSEQ multiplex PCR, and TCRdb holds only the in-frame ones, with some missing. The table has about 120,000 clones, approximately 89% seen once. Sequencing was carried out using PBMCs. All receptors come from a woman younger than 35 in good health and CMV-seronegative.

V and J are TRBV10-2 and TRBJ2-1; 10 nucleotides align to TRBD2. The junction had 4 bases not matched to a gene; V was cut back by 6 bases and J by 2 bases. CDR1 is WSHSY and CDR2 is SAAADI in the germline V gene. The CDR3 runs 15 residues. The CDR3 loop is CASRERGGPYNEQFF. The CDR3 DNA is TGCGCCAGCAGGGAGCGGGGGGGGCCCTACAATGAGCAGTTCTTC.

The V call is TRBV7-9, the J call TRBJ2-7, with 12 bases aligning to TRBD1. The CDR3 sequence is 17 residues long. V dropped 0 bases and J dropped 7; count of bases not matched to a gene: 10. Germline V gene data show CDR1 as SEHNR and CDR2 as FQNEAQ (reference sequence). The chain's CDR3 is CASSLARPGQGAREQYF. The DNA for the CDR3 is TGTGCCAGCAGCTTAGCCCGACCGGGACAGGGGGCGAGAGAGCAGTACTTC.

The V and J genes are TRBV6-1 and TRBJ1-1; 8 nucleotides align to TRBD1. The CDR3 spans 12 residues. Germline V gene sequence: CDR1 MNHNS, CDR2 SASEGT. The CDR3: CADRGDNTEAFF. The CDR3 DNA follows: TGTGCTGACAGGGGCGATAACACTGAAGCTTTCTTT.

This sequence joins TRBV4-3 and TRBJ1-2, with 9 bases lining up with TRBD1. The germline CDR1 and CDR2 sequences are LGHNA and YSLEER. V lost 1 base and J lost 6; bases outside the gene matches: 9. This CDR3 region has 16 residues. The CDR3 region is CASSQGSARTGDGYTF. In DNA, the CDR3 is TGCGCCAGCAGCCAAGGATCGGCTAGGACAGGGGATGGCTACACCTTC.

This clone was detected only once. The chain recombines TRBV7-2 with TRBJ2-7; the D is unclear. Trimming took off 3 bases at V and 7 bases at J, with 16 bases between the two ends. The CDR3 extends over 14 amino acids. Germline V gene data show CDR1 as SGHTA and CDR2 as FQGNSA. The CDR3 spells CASSLGRPAFEQYF. CDR3 nucleotides: TGTGCCAGCAGCTTGGGCAGACCCGCGTTTGAGCAGTACTTC.

The chain carries TRBV30 and TRBJ2-5; the D is unclear. Germline V gene data show CDR1 as GTSNPN and CDR2 as SVGIG (reference sequence). With 3 bases removed from V and 1 base from J, the gap between germline ends came to 9 bases. The CDR3 consists of 13 residues. The CDR3 nucleotides are TGTGCCTGGAGCCCGACACCCCAAGAGACCCAGTACTTC. This translates into CAWSPTPQETQYF.

This clone was picked up one time. CDR3 in amino acids: CASSQGSVLAGVGNNEQFF. The CDR3 DNA is TGCGCCAGCAGCCAAGGAAGTGTGCTGGCGGGAGTAGGTAACAATGAGCAGTTCTTC. The genes are TRBV4-1 and TRBJ2-1; 7 nucleotides agree with TRBD2. V shed 1 base and J 5 bases; nucleotides not matched to a gene: 17. The CDR3 sequence is 19 residues long. Germline CDR1 and CDR2: MGHRA and YSYEKL.

The chain links TRBV29-1 to TRBJ1-2; tentative D call: TRBD1 (6 bases). V lost 7 bases and J lost 8, with 17 bases in between. The germline gives CDR1 SQVTM, CDR2 ANQGSEA. This CDR3 region has 12 residues. The chain's CDR3 is CSAVLNRAGYTF. DNA of the CDR3: TGCAGCGCCGTCCTAAACAGGGCCGGCTACACCTTC.

This chain connects TRBV28 to TRBJ2-3, with 7 bases fitting TRBD1. Unmatched junction bases numbered 5, after V lost 6 bases and J lost 2 bases. The CDR3 is made up of 14 amino acids. Per germline, CDR1 MDHEN and CDR2 SYDVKM. CDR3 in DNA: TGTGCCAGCAGCCCGGGGACAGTCACAGATACGCAGTATTTT. This codes for CASSPGTVTDTQYF.

CDR3 DNA sequence: TGTGCCTGGGGGCTCGGAGGCTACACCTTC. Translation: CAWGLGGYTF. The V gene is TRBV30, the J gene TRBJ1-2; D gene ambiguous. The germline CDR1 and CDR2 sequences are GTSNPN and SVGIG (reference sequence). Trimming cost V 5 bases and J 8 bases, with 9 bases left between them. The CDR3 length is 10 residues.

The chain combines TRBV20-1 with TRBJ2-5; D is uncertain. This CDR3 spans 11 amino acids. V lost 4 bases and J 5 bases, leaving 8 bases between the germline ends. Germline V gene sequence: CDR1 DFQATT, CDR2 SNEGSKA (reference sequence). The CDR3 sequence: CSANSWETQYF. CDR3 sequence (DNA): TGCAGTGCTAATAGTTGGGAGACCCAGTACTTC.

The J gene is TRBJ1-5, the V gene TRBV19; 7 nucleotides match TRBD1. Germline values: CDR1 LNHDA, CDR2 SQIVND (reference sequence). The CDR3 consists of 14 residues. V gave up 5 bases and J gave up 7 bases; unmatched junction bases: 8. The CDR3 reads CASSSRQGWQPQHF. The DNA of the CDR3 is TGTGCCAGTAGTTCCCGACAGGGTTGGCAGCCCCAGCATTTT.

This clone was detected only once. The chain has TRBV6-5 and TRBJ2-1; D is unclear. V dropped 5 bases and J dropped 0 bases, with 11 bases sitting between them. Germline V gives CDR1 MNHEY, CDR2 SVGAGI. The CDR3 runs 15 residues. The CDR3 loop reads CASSLTESSYNEQFF. As DNA, the CDR3 is TGTGCCAGCAGTCTTACCGAGAGCTCCTACAATGAGCAGTTCTTC.

The V call is TRBV4-2, the J call TRBJ2-1; TRBD1 might be the D (7 bases). Germline CDR1 and CDR2: LGHNA and YNFKEQ. V lost 4 bases and J lost 4, with 14 bases in between. This CDR3 comprises 15 residues. The CDR3, as DNA: TGTGCCAGCAGCCCAGGGGGGACCTTTTACAATGAGCAGTTCTTC. This codes for CASSPGGTFYNEQFF.

The rearrangement links TRBV9 to TRBJ2-2; D unresolved. There are 14 residues in the CDR3. In germline, CDR1 is SGDLS, CDR2 YYNGEE. Trimming removed 0 bases at V and 6 bases at J, with 9 bases between. CDR3 region: CASSVGLLAGELFF. The CDR3 DNA reads as TGTGCCAGCAGCGTAGGGCTGCTTGCCGGGGAGCTGTTTTTT. The full variable domain, with the rest looked up from reference TRBV9 and TRBJ2-2, is DSGVTQTPKHLITATGQRVTLRCSPRSGDLSVYWYQQSLDQGLQFLIQYYNGEERAKGNILERFSAQQFPDLHSELNLSSLELGDSALYFCASSVGLLAGELFFGEGSRLTVL.

The V call is TRBV7-2, the J call TRBJ1-1; D is ambiguous. Trimming took 1 base from V and 8 from J, leaving 20 bases between them. CDR3 length: 16 amino acids. CDR1 is SGHTA and CDR2 is FQGNSA in the germline V gene. The CDR3 is CASSLERISKVQEAFF. As DNA, the CDR3 is TGTGCCAGCAGCTTAGAGAGGATTTCGAAGGTTCAGGAAGCTTTCTTT.

J is TRBJ2-1 and V is TRBV4-3; D gene unclear. With 4 bases removed from V and 0 bases from J, the gap between germline ends came to 19 bases. CDR1 and CDR2 from the germline V gene are LGHNA and YSLEER. The CDR3 loop spans 18 amino acids. The CDR3 here is CASSPRSSRSSSYNEQFF. The CDR3 DNA follows: TGCGCCAGCAGCCCTAGATCCTCGAGGTCCAGCTCCTACAATGAGCAGTTCTTC.

The V call is TRBV5-4, the J call TRBJ2-7, with 9 bases that match TRBD1. The CDR3 loop spans 13 amino acids. Trimming at V came to 6 bases and at J to 3 bases, leaving 4 bases not matched to a gene. Germline V gene data show CDR1 as SGHNT and CDR2 as YYREEE (reference sequence). The CDR3 loop reads CASTPGQGYEQYF. The CDR3 nucleotides read TGTGCCAGCACCCCGGGACAGGGCTACGAGCAGTACTTC. Supplemented by reference TRBV5-4 and TRBJ2-7, the full variable domain reads ETGVTQSPTHLIKTRGQQVTLRCSSQSGHNTVSWYQQALGQGPQFIFQYYREEENGRGNFPPRFSGLQFPNYSSELNVNALELDDSALYLCASTPGQGYEQYFGPGTRLTVT.

This clone was detected only once. This rearrangement joins TRBV27 to TRBJ1-3; D gene uncertain. CDR3 length: 13 amino acids. CDR1 is MNHEY and CDR2 is SMNVEV in the germline V gene (reference sequence). Between the trimmed V and J ends, which lost 2 bases and 3 bases, there was a span of 5 bases. The CDR3 loop reads CASSLEDGNTIYF. CDR3 bases: TGTGCCAGCAGTTTAGAGGATGGAAACACCATATATTTT.

V gene TRBV4-3 combines with J gene TRBJ1-1; TRBD1 might be the D (6 bases). This CDR3 has 16 residues. Looked up from germline, CDR1 is LGHNA and CDR2 is YSLEER. The V gene lost 4 bases and the J gene lost 2 bases, with 17 bases spanning the gap. CDR3 nucleotide sequence: TGCGCCAGCAGCCTGCGTACAGGGAGCCCAAACACTGAAGCTTTCTTT. Translation gives CASSLRTGSPNTEAFF.

This sequence joins TRBV2 and TRBJ2-5; a weak D match, TRBD1 (6 bases). This CDR3 has 14 residues. Between the trimmed V and J ends, which lost 7 bases and 2 bases, there was a span of 14 bases. Germline CDR1 SNHLY, CDR2 FYNNEI. The CDR3, as DNA: TGTGCCAGCAAAGGGTCAAGGGGGCAAGAGACCCAGTACTTC. Amino acids: CASKGSRGQETQYF. The whole variable domain, filled in from reference TRBV2 and TRBJ2-5, reads EPEVTQTPSHQVTQMGQEVILRCVPISNHLYFYWYRQILGQKVEFLVSFYNNEISEKSEIFDDQFSVERPDGSNFTLKIRSTKLEDSAMYFCASKGSRGQETQYFGPGTRLLVL.

V is TRBV7-9 and J is TRBJ2-3, with TRBD2 matching 13 bases. There are 17 residues in the CDR3. V shed 5 bases, J shed 3 bases, and the junction held 8 bases outside the gene matches. Per germline, CDR1 SEHNR and CDR2 FQNEAQ (reference sequence). The CDR3 DNA sequence: TGTGCCAGCAGCCGACTGAGGACTAGCGGGGGTACAGATACGCAGTATTTT. It translates to CASSRLRTSGGTDTQYF.

The chain joins TRBV7-2 to TRBJ1-6; 9 positions agree with TRBD1. The CDR3 runs to 15 residues. The V segment lost 5 bases and the J segment 8 bases; nucleotides outside the gene matches: 7. The germline gives CDR1 SGHTA, CDR2 FQGNSA. CDR3 sequence reads: CASSPGTGMYSPLHF. The CDR3 DNA sequence: TGTGCCAGCAGCCCGGGGACAGGGATGTATTCACCCCTCCACTTT.

This chain connects TRBV29-1 to TRBJ1-1; D gene uncertain. The CDR3 extends over 13 amino acids. Trimming left V 7 bases short and J 1 base short, with 13 bases between. In germline, CDR1 is SQVTM, CDR2 ANQGSEA. In nucleotides, the CDR3 is TGCAGCGCCCGAACCAGTCCGAACACTGAAGCTTTCTTT. It yields the protein CSARTSPNTEAFF.

In this sample, this clone turned up a few times. The rearrangement joins TRBV27 to TRBJ1-6, with D maybe TRBD1 (6 bases). This CDR3 region has 15 residues. Germline CDR1 reads MNHEY; CDR2 reads SMNVEV (reference sequence). V lost 7 bases, J lost 3 bases, and 13 bases lay in between. CDR3 nucleotides: TGTGCCAGCACTCAGGGGAGGGGCTATAATTCACCCCTCCACTTT. Its protein product is CASTQGRGYNSPLHF.

The chain has TRBV9 and TRBJ1-5; D possibly corresponds to TRBD1 (5 bases). The CDR3 covers 15 residues. From germline, CDR1 is SGDLS and CDR2 YYNGEE. With 4 bases removed from V and 3 bases from J, the gap between germline ends came to 14 bases. CDR3 in amino acids: CASSPGGDINQPQHF. The CDR3 nucleotides read TGTGCCAGCAGCCCGGGGGGAGACATCAATCAGCCCCAGCATTTT.

The chain joins TRBV5-1 to TRBJ2-3; 9 bases fit TRBD2. The CDR3 has 16 amino acids. Germline V lookup: CDR1 SGHRS, CDR2 YFSETQ. Germline trimming cut 2 bases from V and 0 bases from J; bases unmatched to any gene: 4. The chain's CDR3 is CASSLLAGVSTDTQYF. CDR3 nucleotide sequence: TGCGCCAGCAGCTTATTAGCGGGGGTTAGCACAGATACGCAGTATTTT.

The gene calls are TRBV5-5 and TRBJ1-5, with D possibly TRBD1 on 6 matching bases. V was shortened by 4 bases and J by 0 bases, with 20 bases between the two germline ends. Germline CDR1 reads SGHKS; CDR2 reads YYEKEE (reference sequence). The CDR3 extends over 18 amino acids. The CDR3 protein is CASSPYRDNSYSNQPQHF. CDR3 coding DNA: TGTGCCAGCAGCCCCTACCGGGACAACTCCTATAGCAATCAGCCCCAGCATTTT.

This clone was seen a single time. The chain is built from TRBV7-3 and TRBJ2-7; 10 bases map to TRBD2. Losses at the gene ends were 4 bases for V and 0 bases for J; bases not matched to a gene: 3. This CDR3 has 15 residues. Germline assignment: CDR1 SGHTA and CDR2 FQGTGA. CDR3: CASSSLAGSSYEQYF. The CDR3 DNA is TGTGCCAGCAGCTCACTAGCGGGGAGCTCCTACGAGCAGTACTTC.

The chain uses TRBV28 and TRBJ2-7; the D gene is possibly TRBD2 (7 bases). The length of the CDR3 is 15 residues. Trimming removed 4 bases from V and 2 bases from J, with 15 bases in between. The germline V gene encodes CDR1 MDHEN and CDR2 SYDVKM. The CDR3 DNA sequence: TGTGCCAGCAGTTCCCCGGGGGGCAATGCCTACGAGCAGTACTTC. It encodes CASSSPGGNAYEQYF.

The V call is TRBV6-6, the J call TRBJ1-1, with a weak D call TRBD1 (5 bases). Germline CDR1 reads MNHNY; CDR2 reads SVGAGI (reference sequence). The CDR3 loop spans 14 amino acids. V was clipped by 5 bases and J by 0 bases, with 10 bases between them. CDR3 protein: CASSSWGVNTEAFF. The CDR3, as DNA: TGTGCCAGCAGTAGCTGGGGGGTGAACACTGAAGCTTTCTTT.